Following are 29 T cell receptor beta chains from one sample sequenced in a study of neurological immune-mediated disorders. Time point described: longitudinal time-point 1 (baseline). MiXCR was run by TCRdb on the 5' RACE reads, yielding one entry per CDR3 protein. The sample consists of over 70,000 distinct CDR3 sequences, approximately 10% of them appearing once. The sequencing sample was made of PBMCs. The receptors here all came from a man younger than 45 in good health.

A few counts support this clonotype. CDR3 sequence (DNA): TGTGCCAGCAGCTTAAGAAGCGGGAGTGACAATGAGCAGTTCTTC. Its translation: CASSLRSGSDNEQFF. The chain recombines TRBV7-3 with TRBJ2-1, with 8 positions matching TRBD2. The J segment lost 5 bases and the V segment lost 1 base, leaving 4 bases of the junction unmatched. The CDR3 totals 15 residues. Germline loops: CDR1 SGHTA, CDR2 FQGTGA. Based on the CDR3 plus reference TRBV7-3 and TRBJ2-1, the full variable domain is GAGVSQTPSNKVTEKGKYVELRCDPISGHTALYWYRQSLGQGPEFLIYFQGTGAADDSGLPNDRFFAVRPEGSVSTLKIQRTERGDSAVYLCASSLRSGSDNEQFFGPGTRLTVL.

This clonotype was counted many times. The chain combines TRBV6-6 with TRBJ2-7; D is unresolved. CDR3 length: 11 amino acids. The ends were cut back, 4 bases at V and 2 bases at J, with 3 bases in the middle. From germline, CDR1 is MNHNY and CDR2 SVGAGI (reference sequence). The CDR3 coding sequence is TGTGCCAGCAGTTCGGCCTACGAGCAGTACTTC. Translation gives CASSSAYEQYF.

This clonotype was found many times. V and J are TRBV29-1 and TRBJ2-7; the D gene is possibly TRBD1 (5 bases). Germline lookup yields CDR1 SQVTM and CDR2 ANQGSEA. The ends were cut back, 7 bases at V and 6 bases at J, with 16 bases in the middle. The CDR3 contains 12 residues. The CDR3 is CSAAKGVGEQYF. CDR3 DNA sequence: TGCAGCGCCGCTAAAGGGGTGGGCGAGCAGTACTTC.

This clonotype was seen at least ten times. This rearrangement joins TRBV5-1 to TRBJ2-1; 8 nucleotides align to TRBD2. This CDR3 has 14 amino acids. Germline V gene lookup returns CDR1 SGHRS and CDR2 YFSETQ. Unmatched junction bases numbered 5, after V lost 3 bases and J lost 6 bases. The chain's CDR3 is CASSSGGASNEQFF. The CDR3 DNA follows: TGCGCCAGCAGCTCGGGGGGGGCTTCCAATGAGCAGTTCTTC.

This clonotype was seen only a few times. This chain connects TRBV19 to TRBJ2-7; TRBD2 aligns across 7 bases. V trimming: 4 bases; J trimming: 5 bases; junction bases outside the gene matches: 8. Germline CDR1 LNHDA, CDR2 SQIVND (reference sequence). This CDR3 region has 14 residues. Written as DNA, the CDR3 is TGTGCCAGTAGTAGCGGGAGCATGTTGGACGAGCAGTACTTC. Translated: CASSSGSMLDEQYF. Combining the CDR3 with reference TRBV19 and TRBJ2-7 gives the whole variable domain DGGITQSPKYLFRKEGQNVTLSCEQNLNHDAMYWYRQDPGQGLRLIYYSQIVNDFQKGDIAEGYSVSREKKESFPLTVTSAQKNPTAFYLCASSSGSMLDEQYFGPGTRLTVT.

CDR3 DNA sequence: TGCGCCAGCAGCTTGGGGGACACTAGCAATCAGCCCCAGCATTTT. It specifies CASSLGDTSNQPQHF. V is TRBV5-1 and J is TRBJ1-5; D possibly corresponds to TRBD1 (6 bases). The length of the CDR3 is 15 residues. V dropped 0 bases and J dropped 0 bases, with 7 bases sitting between them. The germline CDR1 and CDR2 sequences are SGHRS and YFSETQ.

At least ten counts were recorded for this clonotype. The CDR3 here is CASSRGRSDTQYF. The CDR3 nucleotides are TGTGCCAGCAGCCGAGGGAGGTCAGATACGCAGTATTTT. The gene calls are TRBV3-1 and TRBJ2-3; the D gene is possibly TRBD2 (6 bases). Trimming removed 4 bases from V and 4 bases from J, with 9 bases in between. Germline lookup yields CDR1 LGHDT and CDR2 YNNKEL (reference sequence). The CDR3 has 13 amino acids.

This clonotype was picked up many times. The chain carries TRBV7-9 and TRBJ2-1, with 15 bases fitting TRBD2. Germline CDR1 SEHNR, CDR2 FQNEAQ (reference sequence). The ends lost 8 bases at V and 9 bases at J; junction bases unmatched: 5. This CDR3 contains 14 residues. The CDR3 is CASGLAGGPIEQFF. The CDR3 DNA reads TGTGCCAGCGGACTAGCGGGAGGGCCGATTGAGCAGTTCTTC. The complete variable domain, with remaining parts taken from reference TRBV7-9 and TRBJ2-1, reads DTGVSQNPRHKITKRGQNVTFRCDPISEHNRLYWYRQTLGQGPEFLTYFQNEAQLEKSRLLSDRFSAERPKGSFSTLEIQRTEQGDSAMYLCASGLAGGPIEQFFGPGTRLTVL.

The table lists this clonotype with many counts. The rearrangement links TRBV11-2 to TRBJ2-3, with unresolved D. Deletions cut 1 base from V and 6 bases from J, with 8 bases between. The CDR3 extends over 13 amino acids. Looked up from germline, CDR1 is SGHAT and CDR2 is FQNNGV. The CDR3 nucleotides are TGTGCCAGCAGCTTAGGGCAGGACGATACGCAGTATTTT. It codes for CASSLGQDDTQYF.

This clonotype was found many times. The CDR3 DNA follows: TGCAGTGCTAGTACTAGCGGGGACACCGGGGAGCTGTTTTTT. Amino acids: CSASTSGDTGELFF. The chain couples TRBV20-1 to TRBJ2-2; 10 bases are shared with TRBD2. V dropped 3 bases and J dropped 3; count of bases not matched to a gene: 1. This CDR3 spans 14 amino acids. Germline V gives CDR1 DFQATT, CDR2 SNEGSKA (reference sequence).

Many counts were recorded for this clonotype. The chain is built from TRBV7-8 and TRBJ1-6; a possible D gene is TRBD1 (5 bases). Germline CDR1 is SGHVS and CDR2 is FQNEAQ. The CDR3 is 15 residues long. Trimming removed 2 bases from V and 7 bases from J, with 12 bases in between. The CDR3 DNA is TGTGCCAGCAGCTTAATTAGGGCAGGGAATTCACCCCTCCACTTT. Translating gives CASSLIRAGNSPLHF.

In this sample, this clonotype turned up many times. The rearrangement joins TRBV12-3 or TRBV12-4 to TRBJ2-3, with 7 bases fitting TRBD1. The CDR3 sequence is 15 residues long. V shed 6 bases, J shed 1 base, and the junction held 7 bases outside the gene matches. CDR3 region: CASSPQGTGTDTQYF. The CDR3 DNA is TGTGCCAGCAGCCCACAGGGGACGGGCACAGATACGCAGTATTTT.

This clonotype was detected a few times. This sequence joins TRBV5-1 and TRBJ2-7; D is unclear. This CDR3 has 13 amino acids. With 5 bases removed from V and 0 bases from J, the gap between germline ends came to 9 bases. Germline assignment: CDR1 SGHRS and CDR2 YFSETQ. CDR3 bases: TGCGCCAGCAGTCACACACCCTCCTACGAGCAGTACTTC. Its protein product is CASSHTPSYEQYF.

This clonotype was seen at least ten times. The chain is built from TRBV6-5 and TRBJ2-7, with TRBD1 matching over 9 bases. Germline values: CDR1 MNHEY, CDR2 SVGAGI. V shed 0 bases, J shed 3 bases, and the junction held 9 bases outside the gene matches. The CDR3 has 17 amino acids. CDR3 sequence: CASSYSGFGTGLYEQYF. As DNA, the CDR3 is TGTGCCAGCAGTTACTCAGGGTTTGGGACAGGGCTCTACGAGCAGTACTTC.

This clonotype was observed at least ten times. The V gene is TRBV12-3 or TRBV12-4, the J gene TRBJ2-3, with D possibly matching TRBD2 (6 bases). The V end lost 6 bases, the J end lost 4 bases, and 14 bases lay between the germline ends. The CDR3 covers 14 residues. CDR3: CASSPTVAADTQYF. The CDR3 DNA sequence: TGTGCCAGCAGCCCCACGGTAGCGGCAGATACGCAGTATTTT.

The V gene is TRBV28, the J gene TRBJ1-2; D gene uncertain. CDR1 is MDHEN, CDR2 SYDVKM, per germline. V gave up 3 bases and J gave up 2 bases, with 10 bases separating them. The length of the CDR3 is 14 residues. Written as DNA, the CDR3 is TGTGCCAGCAGTTTCCCGGACGGGAACTATGGCTACACCTTC. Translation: CASSFPDGNYGYTF.

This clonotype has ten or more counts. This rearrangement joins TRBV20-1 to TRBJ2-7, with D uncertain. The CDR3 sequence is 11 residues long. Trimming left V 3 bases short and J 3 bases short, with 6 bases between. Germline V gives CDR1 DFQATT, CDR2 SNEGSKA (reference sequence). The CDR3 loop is CSASGNYEQYF. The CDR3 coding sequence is TGCAGTGCTAGTGGAAACTACGAGCAGTACTTC.

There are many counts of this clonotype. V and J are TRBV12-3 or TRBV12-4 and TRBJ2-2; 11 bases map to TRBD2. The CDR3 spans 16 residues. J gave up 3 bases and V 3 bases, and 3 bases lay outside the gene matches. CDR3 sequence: CASSFRLAGHTGELFF. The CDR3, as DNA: TGTGCCAGCAGTTTCCGACTAGCGGGGCACACCGGGGAGCTGTTTTTT.

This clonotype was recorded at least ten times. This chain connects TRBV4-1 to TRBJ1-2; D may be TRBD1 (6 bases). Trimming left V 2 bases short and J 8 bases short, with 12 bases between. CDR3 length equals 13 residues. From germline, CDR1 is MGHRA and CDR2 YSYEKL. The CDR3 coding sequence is TGCGCCAGCAGCCAAACTGGACAGTACGGCTACACCTTC. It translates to CASSQTGQYGYTF.

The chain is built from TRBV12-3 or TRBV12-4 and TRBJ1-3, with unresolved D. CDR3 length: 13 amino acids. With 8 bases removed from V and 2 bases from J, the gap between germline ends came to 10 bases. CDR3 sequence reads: CASRHPAGNTIYF. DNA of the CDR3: TGTGCCAGCCGACACCCCGCTGGAAACACCATATATTTT.

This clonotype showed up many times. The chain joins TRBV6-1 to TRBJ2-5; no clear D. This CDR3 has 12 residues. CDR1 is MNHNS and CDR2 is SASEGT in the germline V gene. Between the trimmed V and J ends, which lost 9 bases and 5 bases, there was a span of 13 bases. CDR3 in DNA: TGTGCCAGTTCGTCAAACGTCGAGACCCAGTACTTC. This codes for CASSSNVETQYF.

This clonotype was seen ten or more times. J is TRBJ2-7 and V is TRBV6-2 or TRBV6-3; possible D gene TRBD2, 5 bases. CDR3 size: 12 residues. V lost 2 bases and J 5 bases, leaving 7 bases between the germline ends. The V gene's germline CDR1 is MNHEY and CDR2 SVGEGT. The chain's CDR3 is CASSYPRDEQYF. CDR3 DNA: TGTGCCAGCAGTTACCCGCGGGACGAGCAGTACTTC.

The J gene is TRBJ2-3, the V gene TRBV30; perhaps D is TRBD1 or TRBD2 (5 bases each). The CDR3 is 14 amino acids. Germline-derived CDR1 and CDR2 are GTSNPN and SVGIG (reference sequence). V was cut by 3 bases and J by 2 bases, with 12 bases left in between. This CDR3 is CAWRRDPFTDTQYF. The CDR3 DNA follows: TGTGCCTGGAGAAGGGACCCCTTCACAGATACGCAGTATTTT.

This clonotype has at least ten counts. CDR3 residues: CSVRTGQAKNIQYF. For the CDR3, the DNA is TGCAGCGTTCGGACAGGGCAAGCCAAAAACATTCAGTACTTC. The rearrangement joins TRBV29-1 to TRBJ2-4; 8 bases are a match to TRBD1. In germline, CDR1 is SQVTM, CDR2 ANQGSEA. This CDR3 is built from 14 residues. Trimming at V came to 5 bases and at J to 0 bases, leaving 3 bases not matched to a gene.

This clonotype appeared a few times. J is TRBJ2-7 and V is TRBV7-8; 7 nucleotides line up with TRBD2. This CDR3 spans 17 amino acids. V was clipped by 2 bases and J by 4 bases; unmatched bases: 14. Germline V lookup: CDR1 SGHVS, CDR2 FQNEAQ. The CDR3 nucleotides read TGTGCCAGCAGCTTAAGGTTGGTCAGGTCTAGCGGTTACGAGCAGTACTTC. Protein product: CASSLRLVRSSGYEQYF. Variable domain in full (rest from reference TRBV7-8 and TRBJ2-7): GAGVSQSPRYKVAKRGQDVALRCDPISGHVSLFWYQQALGQGPEFLTYFQNEAQLDKSGLPSDRFFAERPEGSVSTLKIQRTQQEDSAVYLCASSLRLVRSSGYEQYFGPGTRLTVT.

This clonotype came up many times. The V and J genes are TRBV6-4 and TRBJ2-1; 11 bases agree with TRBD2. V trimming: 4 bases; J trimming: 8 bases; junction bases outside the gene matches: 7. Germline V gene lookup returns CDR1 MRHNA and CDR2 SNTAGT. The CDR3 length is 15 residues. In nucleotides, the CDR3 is TGTGCCAGCAGTGCCTTGACTAGCGGGGTGGATGAGCAGTTCTTC. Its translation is CASSALTSGVDEQFF.

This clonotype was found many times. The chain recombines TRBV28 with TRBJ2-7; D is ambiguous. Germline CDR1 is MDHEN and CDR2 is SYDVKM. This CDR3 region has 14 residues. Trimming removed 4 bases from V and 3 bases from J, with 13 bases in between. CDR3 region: CASSYLGENYEQYF. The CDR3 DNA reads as TGTGCCAGCAGTTATTTAGGTGAAAACTACGAGCAGTACTTC.

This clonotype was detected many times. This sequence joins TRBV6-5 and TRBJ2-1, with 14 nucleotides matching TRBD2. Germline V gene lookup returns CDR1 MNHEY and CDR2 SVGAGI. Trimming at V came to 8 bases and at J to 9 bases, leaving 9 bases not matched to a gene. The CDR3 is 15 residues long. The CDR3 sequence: CASGTGTSGRGEQFF. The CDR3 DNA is TGTGCCAGCGGGACTGGGACTAGCGGGAGAGGTGAGCAGTTCTTC.

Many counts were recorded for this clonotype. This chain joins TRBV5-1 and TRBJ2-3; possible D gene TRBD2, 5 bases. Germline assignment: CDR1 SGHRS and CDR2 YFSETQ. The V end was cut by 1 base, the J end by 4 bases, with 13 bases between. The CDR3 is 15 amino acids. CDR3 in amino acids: CASSLRLANPDTQYF. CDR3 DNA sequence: TGCGCCAGCAGCTTGCGGCTAGCCAACCCAGATACGCAGTATTTT.